This is a list of T cell receptor beta chains from one sample in a study of long-term antiretroviral therapy in people with HIV. Data came from immunoSEQ multiplex PCR; TCRdb stores just in-frame clones and leaves some out. This sample has around 13,000 clones, with approximately 77% found just once. This specimen was unsorted PBMCs, taken 0.5 years before starting antiretroviral therapy. These receptors all come from a middle-aged woman with HIV. The CDR3 runs from the conserved cysteine through the conserved F or W. D genes are given only for firm matches. Clone sizes are given selectively: once, few, many, or a class where the clone is expanded.

>TRBV11-2|.|TRBJ2-5|.
CASSLGNQETQYF
TGTGCCAGCAGCTTAGGCAACCAAGAGACCCAGTACTTC
>TRBV11-2|TRBD1|TRBJ2-1|.
CASSAGQGKRYNEQFF
TGTGCCAGCAGCGCAGGACAGGGTAAGAGGTACAATGAGCAGTTCTTC
>TRBV2|.|TRBJ2-5|.
CASSETGQETQYF
TGTGCCAGCAGTGAGACAGGACAAGAGACCCAGTACTTC
>TRBV11-3|.|TRBJ2-3|.
CASSLTASTDTQYF
TGTGCCAGCAGCTTAACAGCCAGCACAGATACGCAGTATTTT
>TRBV30|.|TRBJ1-3|.
CAWSSGIGNTIYF
TGTGCCTGGAGTTCGGGGATTGGAAACACCATATATTTT
>TRBV5-6|TRBD1|TRBJ1-5|.
CASSLGTGSNQPQHF
TGTGCCAGCAGCTTGGGGACAGGGAGCAATCAGCCCCAGCATTTT
>TRBV4-3|.|TRBJ1-4|.
CASSQDRGMGEKLFF
TGCGCCAGCAGCCAAGACCGGGGGATGGGGGAAAAACTGTTTTTT
>TRBV7-6|.|TRBJ2-2|once
CAGQDTGELFF
TGTGCCGGCCAGGACACCGGGGAGCTGTTTTTT
>TRBV5-1|.|TRBJ2-2|.
CASSLGVLTSPNTGELFF
TGCGCCAGCAGCTTGGGGGTACTTACTAGCCCAAACACCGGGGAGCTGTTTTTT
>TRBV11-2|.|TRBJ2-3|.
CASSLGQGRADTQYF
TGTGCCAGCAGCTTAGGGCAGGGGAGGGCAGATACGCAGTATTTT
>TRBV28|.|TRBJ1-1|.
CASSPPRMNTEAFF
TGTGCCAGCAGCCCTCCGCGCATGAACACTGAAGCTTTCTTT
>TRBV1|.|TRBJ2-7|.
CTSSQGRTGVITYEQYF
TGCACCAGCAGCCAAGGCCGAACAGGGGTAATAACCTACGAGCAGTACTTC
>TRBV7-9|TRBD1|TRBJ1-1|.
CASKGQERNTEAFF
TGTGCCAGCAAAGGACAGGAAAGGAACACTGAAGCTTTCTTT
>TRBV27|TRBD1|TRBJ1-1|.
CASSPRTGGNTEAFF
TGTGCCAGCAGCCCCCGGACAGGGGGGAACACTGAAGCTTTCTTT
>TRBV5-1|.|TRBJ1-1|.
CASSLASTYTEAFF
TGCGCCAGCAGCTTGGCCTCGACCTACACTGAAGCTTTCTTT
>TRBV10-3|TRBD1|TRBJ2-7|.
CAISEGTGSEEQYF
TGTGCCATCAGTGAAGGGACAGGATCGGAGGAGCAGTACTTC
>TRBV4-1|.|TRBJ1-5|.
CASSQGINQPQHF
TGCGCCAGCAGCCAAGGCATTAATCAGCCCCAGCATTTT
>TRBV11-3|.|TRBJ2-6|.
CASSRPSGANVLTF
TGTGCCAGCAGCCGTCCCTCTGGGGCCAACGTCCTGACTTTC
>TRBV5-4|.|TRBJ1-1|.
CASSYYGGMLF
TGTGCCAGCAGTTATTACGGGGGGATGCTCTTT
>TRBV7-9|.|TRBJ2-1|once
CASSSTSTESYNEQFF
TGTGCCAGCAGCTCTACCTCGACGGAATCCTACAATGAGCAGTTCTTC
>TRBV10-1|.|TRBJ1-5|.
CASSESVERPQHF
TGCGCCAGCAGTGAGTCGGTGGAACGGCCCCAGCATTTT
>TRBV9|TRBD1|TRBJ1-1|once
CASSVSGGWTEAFF
TGTGCCAGCAGCGTTTCAGGGGGCTGGACTGAAGCTTTCTTT
>TRBV7-8|TRBD1|TRBJ2-7|.
CASRRGTGYEQYF
TGTGCCAGCAGACGGGGGACAGGGTACGAGCAGTACTTC
>TRBV5-1|.|TRBJ2-1|.
CASSLSLGVMDEQFF
TGCGCCAGCAGCTTATCGCTCGGGGTTATGGATGAGCAGTTCTTC
>TRBV7-9|.|TRBJ1-2|.
CASSTGSLFYGYTF
TGTGCCAGCAGCACCGGGAGCCTATTTTATGGCTACACCTTC
>TRBV5-6|TRBD2|TRBJ2-1|.
CASSLTSGRVFSYNEQFF
TGTGCCAGCAGCCTGACTAGCGGGAGGGTTTTTTCCTACAATGAGCAGTTCTTC
>TRBV5-1|TRBD1|TRBJ2-7|.
CASSLTGDNEQYF
TGCGCCAGCAGCTTGACAGGGGACAACGAGCAGTACTTC
>TRBV27|TRBD1|TRBJ2-1|.
CASSLDGTGILQQLGNEQFF
TGTGCCAGCAGTTTAGACGGGACAGGGATTCTACAGCAATTAGGCAATGAGCAGTTCTTC
>TRBV7-9|TRBD1|TRBJ1-4|once
CASRSGRDRENEKLFF
TGTGCCAGCAGATCTGGCAGAGACAGGGAGAATGAAAAACTGTTTTTT
>TRBV2|.|TRBJ2-2|.
CASSVSSAGELFF
TGTGCCAGCAGTGTGTCATCTGCCGGGGAGCTGTTTTTT